Following are 10 T cell receptor beta chains from one sample sequenced in a study of response to subunit inactivated influenza vaccine. One entry per CDR3 protein, called by TCRdb with MiXCR from the RT-PCR reads. Of 500,000 or so distinct CDR3 sequences detected, approximately 11% appear once; the ten largest clones hold approximately 12%. The input for sequencing was PBMCs from blood, taken 40 to 50 days after vaccination. The receptors were sampled from a man aged 50-59 years who received an inactivated influenza vaccine.

CDR3 loop: CASSLQSTYEQYF. CDR3 DNA: TGCGCCAGCAGTTTACAGAGCACCTACGAGCAGTACTTC. The chain carries TRBV10-2 and TRBJ2-7; D ambiguous. Trimming shortened V by 5 bases and J by 2 bases, and 10 bases separated the two germline ends. The CDR3 spans 13 residues. Germline V gene data show CDR1 as WSHSY and CDR2 as SAAADI.

This clonotype was counted only a few times. The genes are TRBV4-3 and TRBJ2-7; 8 nucleotides agree with TRBD1. The germline gives CDR1 LGHNA, CDR2 YSLEER. CDR3 length: 15 amino acids. The trim removed 0 bases at V and 5 bases at J, leaving 6 bases unmatched. CDR3 in DNA: TGCGCCAGCAGCCAAGATCTCAGGGGGCTTCACGAGCAGTACTTC. Amino acids: CASSQDLRGLHEQYF.

This clonotype has a single count. The genes are TRBV11-2 and TRBJ1-1; unclear D gene. CDR1 and CDR2 from the germline V gene are SGHAT and FQNNGV. The CDR3 totals 13 residues. V lost 2 bases and J 5 bases, leaving 9 bases between the germline ends. The CDR3 sequence: CASSLNEGTEAFF. DNA for the CDR3: TGTGCCAGCAGCTTAAATGAGGGTACTGAAGCTTTCTTT.

This clonotype occurred a few times. The chain uses TRBV5-6 and TRBJ2-1; no clear D gene. V was clipped by 0 bases and J by 9 bases, with 10 bases between them. Germline lookup yields CDR1 SGHDT and CDR2 YYEEEE. This CDR3 has 13 amino acids. The CDR3 sequence: CASSLGGQVEQFF. The CDR3 DNA reads as TGTGCCAGCAGCTTGGGAGGCCAGGTTGAGCAGTTCTTC.

This clonotype showed up many times. V gene TRBV7-2 combines with J gene TRBJ2-3, with D possibly matching TRBD1 (6 bases). The CDR3 runs 14 residues. With 0 bases removed from V and 2 bases from J, the gap between germline ends came to 6 bases. Germline CDR1 and CDR2: SGHTA and FQGNSA. The CDR3 DNA follows: TGTGCCAGCAGCTTAGCGGGGGCCACAGATACGCAGTATTTT. This encodes CASSLAGATDTQYF. Using reference TRBV7-2 and TRBJ2-3 for the parts outside the CDR3, the full variable domain is GAGVSQSPSNKVTEKGKDVELRCDPISGHTALYWYRQSLGQGLEFLIYFQGNSAPDKSGLPSDRFSAERTGGSVSTLTIQRTQQEDSAVYLCASSLAGATDTQYFGPGTRLTVL.

V usage is TRBV20-1 and J usage is TRBJ1-6, with TRBD1 identical over 7 bases. J gave up 8 bases and V 1 base, and 8 bases lay outside the gene matches. CDR3 size: 15 residues. Germline lookup yields CDR1 DFQATT and CDR2 SNEGSKA (reference sequence). This CDR3 is CSARVRQGSDSPLHF. The CDR3 DNA is TGCAGTGCTAGAGTCCGACAGGGTTCGGATTCACCCCTCCACTTT.

This chain uses TRBV5-1 with TRBJ2-3; D perhaps matches TRBD1 (6 bases). V lost 6 bases to trimming and J lost 3 bases, with 17 bases between them. The CDR3 has 15 amino acids. Germline assignment: CDR1 SGHRS and CDR2 YFSETQ. CDR3 nucleotides: TGCGCCAGCAAGGAACAGGGAGTTTCGACAGATACGCAGTATTTT. It is translated as CASKEQGVSTDTQYF.

The chain employs TRBV10-3 and TRBJ2-7, with D perhaps assigned TRBD1 or TRBD2 (6 bases each). The germline V and J ends were trimmed by 3 bases and 6 bases, with 15 bases remaining between them. This CDR3 is built from 14 residues. Germline CDR1 and CDR2: ENHRY and SYGVKD. The DNA of the CDR3 is TGTGCCATCAGTGATTGGGGGGCCAACGGCGAGCAGTACTTC. Encoded protein: CAISDWGANGEQYF.

V gene TRBV20-1 combines with J gene TRBJ2-1; TRBD2 matches at 7 bases. In germline, CDR1 is DFQATT, CDR2 SNEGSKA (reference sequence). J was trimmed by 7 bases and V by 3 bases; bases with no gene match: 12. There are 15 residues in the CDR3. The CDR3 coding sequence is TGCAGTGCTAGCCCTGCGGGAGCGGCGGGGAATGAGCAGTTCTTC. Its protein product is CSASPAGAAGNEQFF.

The chain joins TRBV14 to TRBJ2-7; maybe TRBD1 (5 bases). Trimming pared 1 base from V and 5 bases from J, leaving 15 bases between. Germline V gene sequence: CDR1 SGHDN, CDR2 FVKESK. The CDR3 has 15 amino acids. The CDR3 loop is CASSQGLTGFDEQYF. CDR3 nucleotides: TGTGCCAGCAGCCAAGGCCTAACAGGATTCGACGAGCAGTACTTC.